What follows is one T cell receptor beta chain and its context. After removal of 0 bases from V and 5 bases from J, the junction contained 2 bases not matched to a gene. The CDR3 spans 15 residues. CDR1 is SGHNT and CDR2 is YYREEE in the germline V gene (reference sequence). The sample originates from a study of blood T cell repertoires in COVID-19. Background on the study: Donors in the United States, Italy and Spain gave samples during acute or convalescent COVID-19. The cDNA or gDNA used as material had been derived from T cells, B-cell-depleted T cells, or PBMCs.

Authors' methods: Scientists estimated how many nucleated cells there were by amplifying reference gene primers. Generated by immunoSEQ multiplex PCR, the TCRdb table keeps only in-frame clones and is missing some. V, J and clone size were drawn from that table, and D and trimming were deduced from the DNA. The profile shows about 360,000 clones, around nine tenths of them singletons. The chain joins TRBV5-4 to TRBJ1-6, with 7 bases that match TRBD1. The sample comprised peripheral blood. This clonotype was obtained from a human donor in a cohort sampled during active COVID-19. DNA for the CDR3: TGTGCCAGCAGCTTGGCAGGGGGGAATAATTCACCCCTCCACTTT. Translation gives CASSLAGGNNSPLHF.